A selection of T cell receptor beta chains follows, all from one sample in a study of blood T cell repertoires in COVID-19. This table comes from immunoSEQ multiplex PCR, and its TCRdb copy is limited to in-frame clones, with some not included. The sample carries some 140,000 clones, around 80% recorded once. Sequenced sample: peripheral blood. These receptor sequences come from a man in his fifties or sixties with acute or convalescent COVID-19. Both conserved end residues are part of each CDR3. The D gene is left open where the match is weak. Some rows have no size entry. The others give once, few or many, or a class for an expanded clone.

v_call: TRBV6-4
j_call: TRBJ2-2
clone_size: -
d_call: -
cdr3_nt: TGTGCCAGCAGTGCTCAGGGCACCGGGGAGCTGTTTTTT
cdr3_aa: CASSAQGTGELFF

v_call: TRBV6-5
j_call: TRBJ1-1
clone_size: -
d_call: -
cdr3_nt: TGTGCCAGCAGTTACTCGAGGCAGAACACTGAAGCTTTCTTT
cdr3_aa: CASSYSRQNTEAFF

v_call: TRBV19
j_call: TRBJ2-5
clone_size: -
d_call: TRBD1
cdr3_nt: TGTGCCAGTAGTATTTGGGGACAGCAAGAGACCCAGTACTTC
cdr3_aa: CASSIWGQQETQYF

v_call: TRBV4-1
j_call: TRBJ1-3
clone_size: -
d_call: -
cdr3_nt: TGCGCCAGCAGCCAAGATCTTAACTCTGGAAACACCATATATTTT
cdr3_aa: CASSQDLNSGNTIYF

v_call: TRBV5-1
j_call: TRBJ1-1
clone_size: -
d_call: TRBD1
cdr3_nt: TGCGCCAGCAGACCGGGACAGGGGATCATGAACACTGAAGCTTTCTTT
cdr3_aa: CASRPGQGIMNTEAFF

v_call: TRBV3-1/TRBV3-2
j_call: TRBJ1-5
clone_size: -
d_call: TRBD1
cdr3_nt: TGTGCCAGCAGCCCGACAGGGGGTGTAAGCCAGCCCCAGCATTTT
cdr3_aa: CASSPTGGVSQPQHF

v_call: TRBV12-3/TRBV12-4
j_call: TRBJ1-2
clone_size: -
d_call: -
cdr3_nt: TGTGCCAGCGCCGCGGGACGCCCCTATGGCTACACCTTC
cdr3_aa: CASAAGRPYGYTF

v_call: TRBV9
j_call: TRBJ1-1
clone_size: -
d_call: TRBD1
cdr3_nt: TGTGCCAGCAGCGTAGACAGGGGGCTAGGTGAAGCTTTCTTT
cdr3_aa: CASSVDRGLGEAFF

v_call: TRBV6-2/TRBV6-3
j_call: TRBJ1-2
clone_size: -
d_call: TRBD1
cdr3_nt: TGTGCCAGCAGTTCCTTCCATAGACAGGGATACGGCTACACCTTC
cdr3_aa: CASSSFHRQGYGYTF

v_call: TRBV7-3
j_call: TRBJ2-7
clone_size: -
d_call: TRBD1
cdr3_nt: TGTGCCAGCAGCCCGACAGGGGGGAGCTCCTACGAGCAGTACTTC
cdr3_aa: CASSPTGGSSYEQYF

v_call: TRBV29-1
j_call: TRBJ1-1
clone_size: -
d_call: -
cdr3_nt: TGCAGCGCGGACAATCCCAGGCGGGGGGCCCTGAACACTGAAGCTTTCTTT
cdr3_aa: CSADNPRRGALNTEAFF

v_call: TRBV30
j_call: TRBJ1-1
clone_size: -
d_call: -
cdr3_nt: TGTGCCTGGGGGGTCTCGAGTTACCCTGAAGCTTTCTTT
cdr3_aa: CAWGVSSYPEAFF

v_call: TRBV9
j_call: TRBJ2-5
clone_size: -
d_call: TRBD2
cdr3_nt: TGTGCCAGCAGCGTACTGGGACTAGCGGGCGAAGAGACCCAGTACTTC
cdr3_aa: CASSVLGLAGEETQYF

v_call: TRBV19
j_call: TRBJ2-4
clone_size: -
d_call: -
cdr3_nt: TGTGCCAGTAGTAGGCAGGCCAAAAACATTCAGTACTTC
cdr3_aa: CASSRQAKNIQYF

v_call: TRBV9
j_call: TRBJ2-1
clone_size: once
d_call: TRBD2
cdr3_nt: TGTGCCAGCAAAAAGGGGAGCGGGAGGGCCACCAATGAGCAGTTCTTC
cdr3_aa: CASKKGSGRATNEQFF

v_call: TRBV18
j_call: TRBJ2-7
clone_size: -
d_call: TRBD2
cdr3_nt: TGTGCCAGCTCCAACTCTCGACTAGCGGACTACGAGCAGTACTTC
cdr3_aa: CASSNSRLADYEQYF

v_call: TRBV29-1
j_call: TRBJ1-6
clone_size: -
d_call: -
cdr3_nt: TGCAGCGTAATGATCGGACGGGACAAGTCACCCCTCCACTTT
cdr3_aa: CSVMIGRDKSPLHF

v_call: TRBV5-1
j_call: TRBJ1-4
clone_size: -
d_call: -
cdr3_nt: TGCGCCAGCAGCCCGGAGGGGGGGAATAATGAAAAACTGTTTTTT
cdr3_aa: CASSPEGGNNEKLFF

v_call: TRBV27
j_call: TRBJ2-7
clone_size: -
d_call: -
cdr3_nt: TGTGCCAGCGGATTGCAGGGGTCAGACTACGAGCAGTACTTC
cdr3_aa: CASGLQGSDYEQYF

v_call: TRBV4-3
j_call: TRBJ2-3
clone_size: once
d_call: TRBD1
cdr3_nt: TGCGCCAGCAGCCAGGCACAGGGGGCGCCTACAGATACGCAGTATTTT
cdr3_aa: CASSQAQGAPTDTQYF